This T cell receptor beta chain was captured in a study of blood T cell repertoires in COVID-19. About the study: The study drew acute and convalescent COVID-19 samples from the United States, Italy and Spain. The analysed material was cDNA or gDNA that came from T cells, B-cell-depleted T cells, or PBMCs.

In the study's own analysis: How many nucleated cells were present was estimated from reference gene primer amplification. TCRdb's table, derived via immunoSEQ multiplex PCR, lists solely in-frame clones and lacks some. The DNA was the basis for D and trimming; V, J and clone size are from that table. The repertoire has about 110,000 clones, roughly 85% of them found once; the top ten carry over 2%. The clonotype originates from a human donor in a cohort sampled during active COVID-19. The sample consisted of peripheral blood.

The CDR3: CAAGGLTGGPGTDTQYF. DNA of the CDR3: TGTGCCGCGGGCGGTTTAACGGGAGGGCCCGGCACAGATACGCAGTATTTT. This sequence joins TRBV5-8 and TRBJ2-3; the match to TRBD2 covers 8 bases. V lost 10 bases to trimming and J lost 1 base; unmatched junction nucleotides: 17. This CDR3 contains 17 residues. Germline values: CDR1 SGHTS, CDR2 YDEGEE.